Shown below are 26 T cell receptor beta chains from a single sample sequenced in a study of radiotherapy plus CTLA-4 blockade in lung cancer (dated by TCRdb to 2016 to 2019). Libraries were built with the immunoSEQ multiplex PCR assay. TCRdb's version of the immuneACCESS table is confined to in-frame rearrangements and falls short of the full clone set. An unresolved V gene accounts for under half of the shortfall where checked; the remainder is of unknown origin. The sample table shows tens of thousands of clones, and over 70% are seen once. The ten largest make up almost 9% of the sample. The sequencing used peripheral blood, collected from a patient treated with radiotherapy plus ipilimumab. All receptors come from a human donor with non-small cell lung cancer who had stable disease on radiotherapy plus ipilimumab.

V usage is TRBV11-2 and J usage is TRBJ1-1; D gene unclear. Germline V gives CDR1 SGHAT, CDR2 FQNNGV. Trimming took off 3 bases at V and 11 bases at J, with 19 bases between the two ends. The CDR3 runs to 14 residues. CDR3 sequence reads: CASSFSGVYPSAFF. CDR3 bases: TGTGCCAGCAGCTTTTCAGGAGTCTACCCCAGTGCTTTCTTT.

The rearrangement links TRBV5-5 to TRBJ1-1; D not resolved. Trimming left V 4 bases short and J 0 bases short, with 7 bases between. CDR1 and CDR2 (germline): SGHKS, YYEKEE (reference sequence). CDR3 length: 13 residues. CDR3 coding DNA: TGTGCCAGCAGCCTTCTAATGAACACTGAAGCTTTCTTT. This translates into CASSLLMNTEAFF. The full variable domain, rest sourced from reference TRBV5-5 and TRBJ1-1, is DAGVTQSPTHLIKTRGQQVTLRCSPISGHKSVSWYQQVLGQGPQFIFQYYEKEERGRGNFPDRFSARQFPNYSSELNVNALLLGDSALYLCASSLLMNTEAFFGQGTRLTVV.

This chain uses TRBV7-9 with TRBJ1-1; unclear D gene. This CDR3 has 13 amino acids. Germline V gene sequence: CDR1 SEHNR, CDR2 FQNEAQ (reference sequence). V lost 2 bases to trimming and J lost 8 bases, with 12 bases between them. CDR3 sequence reads: CASSLSGRSEAFF. For the CDR3, the DNA is TGTGCCAGCAGCTTATCCGGACGCTCGGAAGCTTTCTTT.

This clone was picked up a small number of times. This chain's CDR3 is CASSSRGPDQPQHF. CDR3 coding DNA: TGTGCCAGCAGTTCGCGGGGGCCCGATCAGCCCCAGCATTTT. This chain connects TRBV6-5 to TRBJ1-5; possibly TRBD1 for D (6 bases). The length of the CDR3 is 14 residues. Trimming took off 4 bases at V and 5 bases at J, with 12 bases between the two ends. Looked up from germline, CDR1 is MNHEY and CDR2 is SVGAGI.

This clone appeared once. The chain uses TRBV18 and TRBJ2-7; no definite D call. V lost 2 bases and J 4 bases, leaving 3 bases between the germline ends. This CDR3 is 11 amino acids long. Germline CDR1 is KGHSH and CDR2 is LQKENI. The CDR3 sequence is CASSPKYEQYF. CDR3 in DNA: TGTGCCAGCTCACCAAAGTACGAGCAGTACTTC.

In this sample, this clone turned up a few times. CDR3 sequence (DNA): TGTGCCGGTCAGGGTTCCTCTGGGGCCAACGTCCTGACTTTC. Its translation is CAGQGSSGANVLTF. The V call is TRBV10-3, the J call TRBJ2-6; the D gene is possibly TRBD1 (5 bases). Deletions cut 11 bases from V and 0 bases from J, with 11 bases between. The CDR3 loop spans 14 amino acids. The germline V gene has CDR1 ENHRY and CDR2 SYGVKD.

The chain combines TRBV5-1 with TRBJ2-5; D may match TRBD1 or TRBD2 (5 bases each). The CDR3 is 17 amino acids. V was shortened by 0 bases and J by 1 base, with 16 bases between the two germline ends. Germline V lookup: CDR1 SGHRS, CDR2 YFSETQ. This CDR3 reads CASSLAGTVNLQETQYF. The CDR3 bases are TGCGCCAGCAGCTTGGCCGGGACGGTGAACCTCCAAGAGACCCAGTACTTC.

V is TRBV19 and J is TRBJ1-5, with D possibly matching TRBD1 (6 bases). The CDR3 length is 14 residues. Germline CDR1 LNHDA, CDR2 SQIVND (reference sequence). The germline V and J ends were trimmed by 3 bases and 5 bases, with 11 bases remaining between them. The CDR3 region has the DNA TGTGCCAGTAGTATTACCAGGGGAGATCAGCCCCAGCATTTT. It translates to CASSITRGDQPQHF.

V usage is TRBV7-2 and J usage is TRBJ1-2, with D perhaps matching TRBD1 (5 bases). The germline V gene has CDR1 SGHTA and CDR2 FQGNSA. V shed 4 bases and J shed 0 bases, with 12 bases lying between them. This CDR3 spans 15 amino acids. CDR3: CASSWGTGTNYGYTF. CDR3 DNA sequence: TGTGCCAGCAGCTGGGGGACCGGAACTAACTATGGCTACACCTTC.

For the CDR3, the DNA is TGTGCCAGCAGCGTAGATCAGCCGGGGCAGTCCATTGGCTACACCTTC. Its protein is CASSVDQPGQSIGYTF. V and J are TRBV9 and TRBJ1-2; D is possibly TRBD1 (5 bases). V was pared by 0 bases and J by 7 bases, with 19 bases between. Germline V gene data show CDR1 as SGDLS and CDR2 as YYNGEE. This CDR3 spans 16 amino acids.

V usage is TRBV7-8 and J usage is TRBJ1-5; 10 bases align to TRBD1. Germline lookup yields CDR1 SGHVS and CDR2 FQNEAQ. The CDR3 is 15 residues long. The J segment lost 5 bases and the V segment lost 5 bases, leaving 6 bases of the junction unmatched. The chain's CDR3 is CASSTDGTGDQPQHF. The CDR3 DNA sequence: TGTGCCAGCAGCACGGACGGGACAGGGGATCAGCCCCAGCATTTT.

CDR3 protein: CASSRAALGGETQYF. CDR3 sequence (DNA): TGTGCCAGCAGTCGGGCGGCCTTGGGGGGAGAGACCCAGTACTTC. J is TRBJ2-5 and V is TRBV6-5; D possibly corresponds to TRBD2 (6 bases). Germline V lookup: CDR1 MNHEY, CDR2 SVGAGI. This CDR3 spans 15 amino acids. With 5 bases removed from V and 4 bases from J, the gap between germline ends came to 17 bases.

The CDR3 here is CASSLALGGTGAFEQYF. CDR3 in DNA: TGTGCCAGCAGCTTAGCGCTGGGGGGGACAGGGGCCTTCGAGCAGTACTTC. The chain couples TRBV7-6 to TRBJ2-7, with 10 bases matching TRBD1. This CDR3 is built from 17 residues. Germline loops: CDR1 SGHVS, CDR2 FNYEAQ. The junction had 11 bases not matched to a gene; V was cut back by 0 bases and J by 6 bases.

This clone turned up a few times. The rearrangement joins TRBV7-3 to TRBJ1-6, with D unresolved. Germline CDR1 SGHTA, CDR2 FQGTGA. This CDR3 has 15 residues. V shed 2 bases and J shed 5 bases, with 10 bases lying between them. For the CDR3, the DNA is TGTGCCAGCAGCTTATTACACAGCGATAATTCACCCCTCCACTTT. As protein: CASSLLHSDNSPLHF.

V is TRBV5-1 and J is TRBJ1-5; no reliable D call. The CDR3 loop spans 14 amino acids. Germline-derived CDR1 and CDR2 are SGHRS and YFSETQ. The V gene lost 4 bases and the J gene lost 5 bases, with 13 bases spanning the gap. The CDR3 protein is CASSTGQEDQPQHF. In nucleotides, the CDR3 is TGCGCCAGCAGCACCGGCCAGGAAGATCAGCCCCAGCATTTT.

The chain combines TRBV29-1 with TRBJ1-1; unclear D gene. The CDR3 runs to 11 residues. Trimming cost V 4 bases and J 6 bases, with 9 bases left between them. CDR1 is SQVTM, CDR2 ANQGSEA, per germline. CDR3 DNA sequence: TGCAGCGTTGTCGAGGCCCCTGAAGCTTTCTTT. It translates to CSVVEAPEAFF.

The chain combines TRBV19 with TRBJ2-5, with no clear D. Germline V gene sequence: CDR1 LNHDA, CDR2 SQIVND (reference sequence). Between the trimmed V and J ends, which lost 1 base and 2 bases, there was a span of 8 bases. The CDR3 spans 14 residues. The CDR3 region has the DNA TGTGCCAGTAGTATAGTAGGGTCACAAGAGACCCAGTACTTC. Its translation: CASSIVGSQETQYF.

The V gene is TRBV2, the J gene TRBJ2-3; 8 bases agree with TRBD2. The germline gives CDR1 SNHLY, CDR2 FYNNEI. This CDR3 has 15 amino acids. V was clipped by 7 bases and J by 5 bases; unmatched bases: 11. The CDR3 loop is CASNSGRGDRDTQYF. DNA of the CDR3: TGTGCCAGCAATTCTGGGCGGGGGGATAGAGATACGCAGTATTTT.

This clone has a handful of counts. The chain has TRBV5-6 and TRBJ2-3; no clear D gene. Germline assignment: CDR1 SGHDT and CDR2 YYEEEE. V lost 2 bases and J 2 bases, leaving 9 bases between the germline ends. This CDR3 has 14 residues. The DNA for the CDR3 is TGTGCCAGCAGCTTCTCCAGATTCACAGATACGCAGTATTTT. Translation gives CASSFSRFTDTQYF.

The rearrangement uses TRBV7-2 and TRBJ1-2, with TRBD1 matching 7 bases. CDR1 and CDR2 from the germline V gene are SGHTA and FQGNSA. The CDR3 loop spans 14 amino acids. V was clipped by 2 bases and J by 5 bases; unmatched bases: 5. The CDR3 DNA reads as TGTGCCAGCAGCTTACCAGCAGGGGGATATGGCTACACCTTC. Translated, it gives CASSLPAGGYGYTF.

The chain uses TRBV5-1 and TRBJ2-2; D is tentatively TRBD1 or TRBD2 (6 bases each). The V end was cut by 0 bases, the J end by 1 base, with 13 bases between. The CDR3 runs 17 residues. Germline CDR1 SGHRS, CDR2 YFSETQ. The CDR3 sequence is CASSLAEGGLNTGELFF. CDR3 DNA: TGCGCCAGCAGCTTGGCTGAGGGGGGATTGAACACCGGGGAGCTGTTTTTT.

This sequence joins TRBV7-9 and TRBJ2-4; D possibly corresponds to TRBD1 (6 bases). From germline, CDR1 is SEHNR and CDR2 FQNEAQ (reference sequence). The CDR3 length is 16 residues. V gave up 4 bases and J gave up 8 bases, with 21 bases separating them. CDR3 region: CASSSRRTDYLDIQYF. The CDR3 DNA sequence: TGTGCCAGCAGCTCGCGAAGGACAGACTACCTGGACATTCAGTACTTC.

V is TRBV7-3 and J is TRBJ1-2; TRBD1 is a possible D gene (6 bases). CDR1 SGHTA and CDR2 FQGTGA come from the germline V gene. Trimming cost V 2 bases and J 8 bases, with 21 bases left between them. This CDR3 spans 16 amino acids. The CDR3 is CASSLEPGAPIRGYTF. In nucleotides, the CDR3 is TGTGCCAGCAGCTTAGAGCCGGGGGCCCCTATCAGAGGCTACACCTTC.

V is TRBV5-1 and J is TRBJ2-5; 8 positions agree with TRBD1. CDR1 is SGHRS and CDR2 is YFSETQ in the germline V gene. Unmatched junction bases numbered 5, after V lost 3 bases and J lost 4 bases. This CDR3 comprises 14 residues. CDR3 bases: TGCGCCAGCAGCTCCGGACAGGGTGTAGAGACCCAGTACTTC. Its translation: CASSSGQGVETQYF.

The V and J genes are TRBV27 and TRBJ2-3; a possible D gene is TRBD1 (5 bases). Trimming removed 3 bases from V and 3 bases from J, with 13 bases in between. Germline CDR1 reads MNHEY; CDR2 reads SMNVEV (reference sequence). The CDR3 has 15 residues. The CDR3, as DNA: TGTGCCAGCAGTTTCTCGTGGCAGGGTACAGATACGCAGTATTTT. Its protein product is CASSFSWQGTDTQYF.

This sequence joins TRBV30 and TRBJ1-2; 8 positions agree with TRBD1. Germline V lookup: CDR1 GTSNPN, CDR2 SVGIG (reference sequence). This CDR3 region has 12 residues. After removal of 6 bases from V and 4 bases from J, the junction contained 4 bases not matched to a gene. The CDR3 nucleotides read TGTGCCTGTTCCGGGACAGGCTATGGCTACACCTTC. Encoded protein: CACSGTGYGYTF.